This T cell receptor beta chain was found in a study of cytomegalovirus exposure and HLA in healthy donors. General study results and limits: Cytomegalovirus association was listed for approximately 160 TCR beta chains. Specific recognition of CMV antigens was confirmed in vitro for a few chains (all CMV-associated). Rare TCR sequences predominated, though certain public TCRs were found in many donors. Reports indicated that the classifier achieved high specificity and sensitivity in diagnosing cytomegalovirus status.

The data were produced by immunoSEQ multiplex PCR, yet TCRdb's version contains in-frame clones alone and is incomplete. Of roughly 60,000 clones in the sample, 85% to 95% were seen once. As to this clone: The antigen remains undetermined.

Sequencing was carried out using PBMCs. This TCR was recovered from a woman between 18 and 29 years old in good health and CMV-seropositive.

For the CDR3, the DNA is TGTGCCAGCAGCCCCGTCGCCGGCACTGAAGCTTTCTTT. Its protein product is CASSPVAGTEAFF. The chain carries TRBV27 and TRBJ1-1, with no clear D. This CDR3 has 13 residues. In germline, CDR1 is MNHEY, CDR2 SMNVEV (reference sequence). The V end was cut by 6 bases, the J end by 4 bases, with 12 bases between.